This TCR beta chain came from a study of spatial heterogeneity in lung cancer. Study-wide background: A strong correlation was found between TCR transcript counts in tumor regions and a T cell module score derived from matched bulk RNA-seq. Study-wide findings and caveats: The numbers of ubiquitous and regional expanded TCRs correlated with ubiquitous and regional nonsynonymous mutations, respectively. Tumor mutation counts were tracked by expanded intratumoral alpha and beta TCR counts.

Each CDR3 protein gets one entry after TCRdb re-called the 5' RACE reads with MiXCR. This sample has 10,000 or so distinct CDR3 sequences, with roughly 9.4% found just once. The junction had 2 bases not matched to a gene; V was cut back by 3 bases and J by 2 bases. CDR3 length: 14 residues. Per germline, CDR1 SGHRS and CDR2 YFSETQ. Stated time point: sample taken at primary tumor resection. The table lists this clonotype with many counts. No antigen is known for it. This specimen consisted of lung tumor tissue, obtained at surgery. The chain carries TRBV5-1 and TRBJ1-2, with TRBD1 identical over 9 bases. The receptor was isolated from a female donor with early-stage non-small cell lung cancer. CDR3 DNA sequence: TGCGCCAGCAGCTCGACAGGGGGGAACTATGGCTACACCTTC. It codes for CASSSTGGNYGYTF.